Below, 32 T cell receptor beta chains from the same sample are listed, as sequenced in a study of identical twins. TCRdb recomputed calls from the 5' RACE reads with MiXCR, one row per CDR3 protein. The table lists 1.5 million to 2 million distinct CDR3 sequences, around 29% of them singletons. The specimen was cord blood. The receptor set was obtained from a newborn girl in good health.

This clonotype was seen a single time. The V gene is TRBV29-1, the J gene TRBJ2-7; D is possibly TRBD1 or TRBD2 (5 bases each). The CDR3 is 15 residues long. Per the germline V gene, CDR1 is SQVTM and CDR2 is ANQGSEA. Trimming removed 5 bases from V and 2 bases from J, with 19 bases in between. CDR3 in DNA: TGCAGCGTTCGACTGCACGGGGCGACCCCCTACGAGCAGTACTTC. Its protein product is CSVRLHGATPYEQYF.

This clonotype was detected a few times. The J gene is TRBJ2-2, the V gene TRBV12-3 or TRBV12-4, with unresolved D. V lost 2 bases and J lost 1, with 8 bases in between. This CDR3 is 15 amino acids long. In DNA, the CDR3 is TGTGCCAGCAGTTTACATTCGGGGAACACCGGGGAGCTGTTTTTT. It codes for CASSLHSGNTGELFF.

This clonotype was seen only a few times. The chain joins TRBV28 to TRBJ2-7, with D perhaps TRBD2 (6 bases). Germline assignment: CDR1 MDHEN and CDR2 SYDVKM. The V end lost 8 bases, the J end lost 0 bases, and 17 bases lay between the germline ends. The CDR3 is 15 residues long. The CDR3: CASRPLAPSSYEQYF. The DNA for the CDR3 is TGTGCCAGCCGGCCTCTAGCGCCCAGCTCCTACGAGCAGTACTTC.

The sample holds many counts of this clonotype. The chain carries TRBV29-1 and TRBJ2-3; the match to TRBD1 covers 7 bases. Germline lookup yields CDR1 SQVTM and CDR2 ANQGSEA. With V trimmed by 2 bases and J by 11 bases, 4 bases remained unmatched. This CDR3 spans 11 amino acids. CDR3 protein: CSVEKGQLQYF. The CDR3, as DNA: TGCAGCGTTGAAAAGGGACAGTTGCAGTATTTT.

This clonotype turned up a few times. This chain links TRBV25-1 with TRBJ1-1; perhaps TRBD1 as D (5 bases). The CDR3 covers 13 residues. Trimming stripped 6 bases from V and 11 bases from J, with 19 bases between. From germline, CDR1 is MGHDK and CDR2 SYGVNS. CDR3 sequence: CASRRIGQGSAFF. As DNA, the CDR3 is TGTGCCAGCAGGAGAATCGGGCAGGGATCGGCTTTCTTT.

The V call is TRBV28, the J call TRBJ2-7; 9 nucleotides agree with TRBD2. CDR3 size: 14 residues. V lost 6 bases to trimming and J lost 5 bases; unmatched junction nucleotides: 8. The germline V gene has CDR1 MDHEN and CDR2 SYDVKM. The CDR3 DNA is TGTGCCAGCAGGGTAGCGGGAGTAGTTAACGAGCAGTACTTC. This translates into CASRVAGVVNEQYF.

The chain combines TRBV6-6 with TRBJ2-7; 9 nucleotides line up with TRBD1. Losses at the gene ends were 1 base for V and 4 bases for J; bases not matched to a gene: 5. In germline, CDR1 is MNHNY, CDR2 SVGAGI (reference sequence). The CDR3 totals 15 residues. The CDR3 sequence is CASSYWGQGDYEQYF. In nucleotides, the CDR3 is TGTGCCAGCAGTTACTGGGGACAGGGCGATTACGAGCAGTACTTC.

This clonotype was recorded a few times. This chain connects TRBV24-1 to TRBJ2-1, with 8 positions matching TRBD2. The CDR3 sequence is 15 residues long. The germline CDR1 and CDR2 sequences are KGHDR and SFDVKD. The V segment lost 3 bases and the J segment 6 bases; nucleotides outside the gene matches: 6. The CDR3 DNA reads TGTGCCACCAGTGATCCTCGGGGGGGCCCCAATGAGCAGTTCTTC. It specifies CATSDPRGGPNEQFF.

This chain connects TRBV7-9 to TRBJ2-2; 12 nucleotides line up with TRBD1. Losses at the gene ends were 2 bases for V and 3 bases for J; bases not matched to a gene: 10. Germline-derived CDR1 and CDR2 are SEHNR and FQNEAQ (reference sequence). The CDR3 loop spans 19 amino acids. The CDR3 coding sequence is TGTGCCAGCAGCTTAACCTTAACCCGGGACAGGGGGCACACCGGGGAGCTGTTTTTT. It codes for CASSLTLTRDRGHTGELFF.

As to this clonotype: Germline is not matched at one junction end, which may reflect a read error. This rearrangement joins TRBV28 to TRBJ1-2; maybe TRBD1 (5 bases). CDR3 length: 11 residues. Per germline, CDR1 MDHEN and CDR2 SYDVKM. In DNA form, the CDR3 reads TGTGACAGCAGCTTCCGACAGGGCTACACCTTC. Its protein is CDSSFRQGYTF.

This clonotype was detected ten times or more. The V gene is TRBV3-1, the J gene TRBJ2-1; the D is unclear. Trimming left V 2 bases short and J 4 bases short, with 3 bases between. Germline CDR1 LGHDT, CDR2 YNNKEL (reference sequence). The CDR3 has 12 amino acids. The chain's CDR3 is CASSQFYNEQFF. The CDR3 DNA sequence: TGTGCCAGCAGCCAATTTTACAATGAGCAGTTCTTC.

The V call is TRBV28, the J call TRBJ1-2; the D gene is possibly TRBD1 (5 bases). Trimming cost V 5 bases and J 7 bases, with 14 bases left between them. The CDR3 covers 13 residues. Germline V gene sequence: CDR1 MDHEN, CDR2 SYDVKM. Written as DNA, the CDR3 is TGTGCCAGCAGTCTAAGACGGGGGGTTGGCTACACCTTC. Residues: CASSLRRGVGYTF.

This clonotype appeared a few times. The chain joins TRBV29-1 to TRBJ2-5; D ambiguous. The germline gives CDR1 SQVTM, CDR2 ANQGSEA. The CDR3 runs 12 residues. The CDR3: CTIWSVQETQYF. The DNA of the CDR3 is TGCACCATCTGGAGCGTCCAAGAGACCCAGTACTTC.

In this sample, this clonotype turned up a few times. This sequence joins TRBV7-7 and TRBJ2-4, with 11 positions matching TRBD2. The end of the DNA is better explained by TRBJ2-7, so the J call may be wrong. Germline V gene sequence: CDR1 SSHAT, CDR2 FNYEAQ (reference sequence). There are 14 residues in the CDR3. CDR3 bases: TGTGCCAGCAGCTTAGCTAGCGGGGGGGCCGAGCAGTACTTC. Translating gives CASSLASGGAEQYF.

The rearrangement uses TRBV20-1 and TRBJ2-7; TRBD2 matches 12 bases. CDR3 length: 14 residues. Trimming at V came to 5 bases and at J to 2 bases, leaving 4 bases not matched to a gene. CDR1 is DFQATT, CDR2 SNEGSKA, per germline (reference sequence). The CDR3 reads CSAVRTSGTYEQYF. CDR3 sequence (DNA): TGCAGTGCTGTAAGGACTAGCGGGACCTACGAGCAGTACTTC.

The chain employs TRBV5-1 and TRBJ2-1; 11 bases agree with TRBD2. The CDR3 is made up of 17 amino acids. V lost 2 bases to trimming and J lost 0 bases; unmatched junction nucleotides: 4. Germline V gene sequence: CDR1 SGHRS, CDR2 YFSETQ. The CDR3 DNA sequence: TGCGCCAGCAGCTTTACTAGCGGGAGCTCCTCCTACAATGAGCAGTTCTTC. Protein: CASSFTSGSSSYNEQFF.

The chain recombines TRBV5-1 with TRBJ2-1; 10 bases line up with TRBD2. V trimming: 4 bases; J trimming: 13 bases; junction bases outside the gene matches: 20. Germline CDR1 reads SGHRS; CDR2 reads YFSETQ. This CDR3 spans 17 amino acids. The CDR3 reads CASSVGLARVRGETQFF. The CDR3 DNA reads as TGCGCCAGCAGCGTGGGACTAGCGCGAGTTCGGGGGGAGACCCAGTTCTTC.

The table lists this clonotype with a few counts. J is TRBJ2-5 and V is TRBV6-6; D gene unclear. CDR1 and CDR2 (germline): MNHNY, SVGAGI (reference sequence). The CDR3 length is 15 residues. Between the trimmed V and J ends, which lost 2 bases and 5 bases, there was a span of 15 bases. Here the CDR3 reads CASSYRPAGVETQYF. The CDR3 DNA reads as TGTGCCAGCAGTTACCGACCTGCCGGAGTTGAGACCCAGTACTTC.

This clonotype occurred a few times. The chain couples TRBV6-1 to TRBJ2-3; 7 nucleotides agree with TRBD2. The CDR3 has 16 residues. V shed 2 bases and J 6 bases; nucleotides not matched to a gene: 11. From germline, CDR1 is MNHNS and CDR2 SASEGT. The CDR3 region is CASSEHSAGEGDTQYF. The CDR3 coding sequence is TGTGCCAGCAGTGAACACTCCGCGGGAGAAGGGGATACGCAGTATTTT.

DNA of the CDR3: TGCGCCAGCAGCCGGGGGACAGGGCGTTTAACCGGGGAGCTGTTTTTT. As protein: CASSRGTGRLTGELFF. This chain uses TRBV5-1 with TRBJ2-2, with 9 bases that match TRBD1. The trim removed 4 bases at V and 5 bases at J, leaving 9 bases unmatched. CDR1 is SGHRS, CDR2 YFSETQ, per germline. This CDR3 has 16 residues.

Worth noting for this clonotype: The junction and the germline gene differ at one end; a read error may be behind it. The chain links TRBV5-4 to TRBJ2-2; D might be TRBD1 (6 bases). This CDR3 has 15 amino acids. The germline gives CDR1 SGHNT, CDR2 YYREEE (reference sequence). For the CDR3, the DNA is TGTGCCAGCAGCGCCACCAGGACAGACACCGGGGTGCTGTTTTTT. Protein product: CASSATRTDTGVLFF.

The genes are TRBV2 and TRBJ2-7, with no clear D. V lost 4 bases, J lost 1 base, and 8 bases lay in between. The CDR3 contains 13 residues. CDR1 and CDR2 (germline): SNHLY, FYNNEI. The CDR3 region is CASSVVVSYEQYF. DNA of the CDR3: TGTGCCAGCAGTGTAGTGGTTTCCTACGAGCAGTACTTC.

This clonotype was observed a handful of times. The DNA of the CDR3 is TGTGCCAGCAGCCAAGATCGGAGCGGGTCGAGGTACTTC. It specifies CASSQDRSGSRYF. This chain joins TRBV3-1 and TRBJ2-4; perhaps TRBD2 as D (6 bases). The CDR3 loop spans 13 amino acids. The germline V and J ends were trimmed by 0 bases and 15 bases, with 15 bases remaining between them. CDR1 LGHDT and CDR2 YNNKEL come from the germline V gene (reference sequence).

This clonotype was seen more than once but under ten times. The rearrangement links TRBV10-3 to TRBJ2-7; 11 bases map to TRBD2. CDR1 and CDR2 from the germline V gene are ENHRY and SYGVKD. The CDR3 contains 13 residues. This chain's CDR3 is CASAGTSGAEQYF. The CDR3 nucleotides are TGTGCATCCGCCGGGACTAGCGGAGCTGAGCAGTACTTC.

This clonotype was seen a handful of times. The gene calls are TRBV7-9 and TRBJ2-1; 13 bases match TRBD2. The CDR3 covers 18 residues. The ends lost 5 bases at V and 0 bases at J; junction bases unmatched: 7. The germline V gene has CDR1 SEHNR and CDR2 FQNEAQ (reference sequence). Written as DNA, the CDR3 is TGTGCCAGCAGCCAGAGGACTAGCGGGAGAAGCTCCTACAATGAGCAGTTCTTC. Translated, it gives CASSQRTSGRSSYNEQFF.

The chain combines TRBV20-1 with TRBJ2-7, with TRBD2 matching over 8 bases. The CDR3 totals 15 residues. CDR1 is DFQATT and CDR2 is SNEGSKA in the germline V gene (reference sequence). Unmatched junction bases numbered 10, after V lost 6 bases and J lost 0 bases. The CDR3 DNA sequence: TGCAGTGCCACGGGGGGGGCGAAGGGCTCCTACGAGCAGTACTTC. Translated: CSATGGAKGSYEQYF.

The chain has TRBV5-1 and TRBJ2-1, with a tentative D call TRBD2 (6 bases). Germline CDR1 and CDR2: SGHRS and YFSETQ. Trimming pared 3 bases from V and 1 base from J, leaving 14 bases between. The CDR3 totals 16 residues. The CDR3, as DNA: TGCGCCAGCAGCTCCCGGGACTTCCCTTCCTACAATGAGCAGTTCTTC. This encodes CASSSRDFPSYNEQFF.

The chain recombines TRBV9 with TRBJ2-3; D gene unclear. V was trimmed by 3 bases and J by 1 base, leaving 12 bases between them. CDR1 and CDR2 from the germline V gene are SGDLS and YYNGEE. This CDR3 has 15 amino acids. CDR3 DNA: TGTGCCAGCAGCGGCCACGACCTTGGCACAGATACGCAGTATTTT. This gives the protein CASSGHDLGTDTQYF.

This clonotype occurred a few times. This may stem from a read error, because a much larger clone lies one nucleotide away. The V call is TRBV6-5, the J call TRBJ2-1; perhaps TRBD2 as D (5 bases). The J call may be mistaken, given a closer DNA end match to TRBJ2-7. The CDR3 is made up of 15 amino acids. CDR1 MNHEY and CDR2 SVGAGI come from the germline V gene. The CDR3 bases are TGTGCCAGCAGACCCAGTGGAGGTCCTTACAATGAGCAGTACTTC. Its protein product is CASRPSGGPYNEQYF.

This clonotype occurred a few times. The chain is built from TRBV10-3 and TRBJ2-1; no reliable D call. With 3 bases removed from V and 10 bases from J, the gap between germline ends came to 13 bases. This CDR3 has 13 amino acids. Germline assignment: CDR1 ENHRY and CDR2 SYGVKD. The DNA for the CDR3 is TGTGCCATCAGTGATTCGGTGATAGGGGAGCAGTTCTTC. Its translation is CAISDSVIGEQFF.

There are many counts of this clonotype. The chain combines TRBV2 with TRBJ2-1, with 10 bases that match TRBD2. V shed 7 bases and J 2 bases; nucleotides not matched to a gene: 2. The CDR3 is 14 residues long. Germline CDR1 and CDR2: SNHLY and FYNNEI. Here the CDR3 reads CASTGTSAYNEQFF. The CDR3 DNA reads as TGTGCCAGCACCGGGACTAGCGCCTACAATGAGCAGTTCTTC.

With respect to this clonotype: A much more abundant neighbour one base away suggests this may be a read error. This chain links TRBV10-3 with TRBJ2-3; 10 bases are a match to TRBD2. The germline CDR1 and CDR2 sequences are ENHRY and SYGVKD. CDR3 length: 16 amino acids. The J segment lost 8 bases and the V segment lost 10 bases, leaving 18 bases of the junction unmatched. CDR3 nucleotides: TGTGCCACCAGCAGTACTAGCGGGATTGCGCCTTTTACGCAGTATTTT. Protein: CATSSTSGIAPFTQYF.